This T cell receptor beta chain was sequenced in a study of identical twins. With regard to this clonotype: What it binds is unknown.

Findings and limits, study-wide: In cord blood, abundant beta clonotypes had fewer insertions; memory showed no trend. Out-of-frame beta chain sequences displayed weaker excess sharing between twins. With monozygotic twins, out-of-frame TCR alpha sharing exceeded what models estimated. Findings depended on cross-sectional statistics rather than tracking the same donors.

One entry per CDR3 protein, called by TCRdb with MiXCR from the 5' RACE reads. The data hold 1.5 million to 2 million distinct CDR3 sequences, with roughly 35% observed a single time. CDR1 SGHRS and CDR2 YFSETQ come from the germline V gene. The CDR3 consists of 16 residues. Trimming removed 2 bases from V and 2 bases from J; junction bases left unmatched: 4. The origin of this receptor is a newborn girl in good health. The chain employs TRBV5-1 and TRBJ2-6; 7 bases line up with TRBD1. Source material: cord blood. The CDR3 is CASSLTTGTGANVLTF. CDR3 coding DNA: TGCGCCAGCAGCTTAACGACAGGGACTGGGGCCAACGTCCTGACTTTC.